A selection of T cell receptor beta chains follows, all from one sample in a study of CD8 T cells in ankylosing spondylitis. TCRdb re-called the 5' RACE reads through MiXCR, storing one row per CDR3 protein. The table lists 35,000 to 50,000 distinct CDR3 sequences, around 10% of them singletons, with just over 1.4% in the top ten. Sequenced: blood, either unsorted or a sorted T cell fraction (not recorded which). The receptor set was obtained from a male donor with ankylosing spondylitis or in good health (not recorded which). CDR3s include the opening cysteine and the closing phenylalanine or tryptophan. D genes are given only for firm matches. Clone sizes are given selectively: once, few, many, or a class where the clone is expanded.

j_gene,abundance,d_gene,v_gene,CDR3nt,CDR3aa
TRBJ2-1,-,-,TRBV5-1,TGCGCCAGCAGCTTGGCCGGGACCAATGAGCAGTTCTTC,CASSLAGTNEQFF
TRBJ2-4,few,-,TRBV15,TGTGCCACCAGCTCTAGGGAAGCCAAAAACATTCAGTACTTC,CATSSREAKNIQYF
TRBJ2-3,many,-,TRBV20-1,TGCAGTGCTGTAGCGGGCACAGATACGCAGTATTTT,CSAVAGTDTQYF
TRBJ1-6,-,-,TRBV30,TGTGCCTGGAGTGTAGAGGATTCACCCCTCCACTTT,CAWSVEDSPLHF
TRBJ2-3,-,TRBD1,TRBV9,TGTGCCAGCAGCGTATCAGGGGACAGGGTCACAGATACGCAGTATTTT,CASSVSGDRVTDTQYF
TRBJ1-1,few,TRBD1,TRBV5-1,TGCGCCAGCAGTACCCAGGGGGCTGGCACTGAAGCTTTCTTT,CASSTQGAGTEAFF
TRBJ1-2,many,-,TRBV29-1,TGCAGCGTTGAGGTCAGGATGGAGTATGGCTACACCTTC,CSVEVRMEYGYTF
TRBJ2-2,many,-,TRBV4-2,TGTGCCAGCAGCCAAGAGGTGAGGGGACGCACCGGGGAGCTGTTTTTT,CASSQEVRGRTGELFF
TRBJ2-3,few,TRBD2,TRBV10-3,TGTGCCATCAGACTTTCTAGCGGGGTCCTCCCAGATACGCAGTATTTT,CAIRLSSGVLPDTQYF
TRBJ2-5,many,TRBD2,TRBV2,TGTGCCAGCAGTGACCGAGCGGGGGGTTATCAAGAGACCCAGTACTTC,CASSDRAGGYQETQYF
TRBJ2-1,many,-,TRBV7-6,TGTGCCAGCAGCCCCCCTCGTAGTGCTCCTGATATCAATGAGCAGTTCTTC,CASSPPRSAPDINEQFF
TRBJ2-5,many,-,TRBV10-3,TGTGCCATCAGTGAGAGGCTGCAAGAGACCCAGTACTTC,CAISERLQETQYF
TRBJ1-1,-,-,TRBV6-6,TGTGCCAGCAGCCACGGGGGGGTTTTTGAAGCTTTCTTT,CASSHGGVFEAFF
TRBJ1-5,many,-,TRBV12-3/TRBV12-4,TGTGCCAGCAGTTTGGGGGGGCGCCGTCAGCCCCAGCATTTT,CASSLGGRRQPQHF
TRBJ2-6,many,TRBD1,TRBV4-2,TGTGCCAGCAGCCCAGGACAGGGACTGCTCTCTGGGGCCAACGTCCTGACTTTC,CASSPGQGLLSGANVLTF
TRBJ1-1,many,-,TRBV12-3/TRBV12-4,TGTGCCAGCAGTTTCAGGGGCCTGAACACTGAAGCTTTCTTT,CASSFRGLNTEAFF
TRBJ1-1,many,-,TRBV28,TGTGCCAGCAGTTTATTTCACACTGAAGCTTTCTTT,CASSLFHTEAFF
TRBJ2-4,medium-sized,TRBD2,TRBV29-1,TGCAGCGTTGTGTCGGGGGGGAACATTCAGTACTTC,CSVVSGGNIQYF
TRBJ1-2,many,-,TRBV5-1,TGCGCCAGCAGCAATGCCTATGGCTACACCTTC,CASSNAYGYTF
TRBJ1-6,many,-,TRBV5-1,TGCGCCAGCAGCTCTGGACTGAGTAATTCACCCCTCCACTTT,CASSSGLSNSPLHF
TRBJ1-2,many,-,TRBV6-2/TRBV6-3,TGTGCCAGCACCATCTCGGGGGAAATCTATGGCTACACCTTC,CASTISGEIYGYTF
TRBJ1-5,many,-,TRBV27,TGTGCCAGCAGTTTAGAGGGTATTCAGCCCCAGCATTTT,CASSLEGIQPQHF
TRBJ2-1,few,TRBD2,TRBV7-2,TGTGCCAGCAGCTCCCTAGCGGGGACTTACAATGAGCAGTTCTTC,CASSSLAGTYNEQFF
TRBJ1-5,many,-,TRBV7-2,TGTGCCAGCAGCTTAGAGGGAAGGTATCAGCCCCAGCATTTT,CASSLEGRYQPQHF
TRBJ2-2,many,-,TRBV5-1,TGCGCCAGCAGCCAGGGACGTTCGAACACCGGGGAGCTGTTTTTT,CASSQGRSNTGELFF
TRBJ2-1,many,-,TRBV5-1,TGCGCCAGCAGCTCCCCGAATGAGCAGTTCTTC,CASSSPNEQFF
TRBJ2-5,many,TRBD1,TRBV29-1,TGCAGCGCCTACAGGGGGCGCGGATTAGAGACCCAGTACTTC,CSAYRGRGLETQYF
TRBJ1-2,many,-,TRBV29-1,TGCAGCGTTTCCAATGGCTACACCTTC,CSVSNGYTF
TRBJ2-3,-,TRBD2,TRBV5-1,TGCGCCAGCAGCCAGAACGGGGGGGCCCCAGATACGCAGTATTTT,CASSQNGGAPDTQYF
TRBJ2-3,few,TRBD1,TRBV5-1,TGCGCCAGCAGCTCTCGGACAGGTTACGATACGCAGTATTTT,CASSSRTGYDTQYF
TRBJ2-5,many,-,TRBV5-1,TGCGCCAGCAGCTTGGATTCGGGGGGCGAGGAAGAGACCCAGTACTTC,CASSLDSGGEEETQYF
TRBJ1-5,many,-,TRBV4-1,TGCGCCAGCAGCCAAGATGGAGGGATCGGCAATCAGCCCCAGCATTTT,CASSQDGGIGNQPQHF
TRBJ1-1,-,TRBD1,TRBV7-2,TGTGCCAGCAGCTTTGCCGGGACAGCCAACACTGAAGCTTTCTTT,CASSFAGTANTEAFF
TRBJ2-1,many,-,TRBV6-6,TGTGCCAGCAGTTACTCGTACAATGAGCAGTTCTTC,CASSYSYNEQFF
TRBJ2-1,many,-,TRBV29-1,TGCAGCGTTGTTCCGAGCTCCTACAATGAGCAGTTCTTC,CSVVPSSYNEQFF
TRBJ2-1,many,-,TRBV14,TGTGCCAGCAGCCTGGCGTCGGGGGTCTCCTACAATGAGCAGTTCTTC,CASSLASGVSYNEQFF
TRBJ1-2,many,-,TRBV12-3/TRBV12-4,TGTGCCAGCAGCTTCTCTAACTATGGCTACACCTTC,CASSFSNYGYTF
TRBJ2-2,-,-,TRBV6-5,TGTGCCAGCAGTTATTTCTCAGGGAGGACCGGGGAGCTGTTTTTT,CASSYFSGRTGELFF
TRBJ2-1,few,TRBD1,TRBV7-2,TGTGCCAGCAGCCAACCTCCGGGACAGGGGAAAAATGAGCAGTTCTTC,CASSQPPGQGKNEQFF
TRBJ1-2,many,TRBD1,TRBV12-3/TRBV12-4,TGTGCCAGCAGTCCGAACCCTGACAGGGGCGGCTACACCTTC,CASSPNPDRGGYTF
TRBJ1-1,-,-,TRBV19,TGTGCCAGTAGCCAGGGACACCTGAACACTGAAGCTTTCTTT,CASSQGHLNTEAFF
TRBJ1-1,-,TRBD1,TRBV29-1,TGCAGCGTTGGACAGGGGGCTACGAACACTGAAGCTTTCTTT,CSVGQGATNTEAFF
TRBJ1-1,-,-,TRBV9,TGTGCCAGCAGCGTAGACCCCGGGTTGAACACTGAAGCTTTCTTT,CASSVDPGLNTEAFF
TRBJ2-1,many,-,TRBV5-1,TGCGCCAGCAGCTTGACTTCTCTGGGTCGGGAGCAGTTCTTC,CASSLTSLGREQFF
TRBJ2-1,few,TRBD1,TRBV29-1,TGCAGCGTTGGACTTGAAGGACAGGGTCAGCAGTTCTTC,CSVGLEGQGQQFF
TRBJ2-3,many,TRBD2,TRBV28,TGTGCCAGCAGTCCCGTAGCGGGGGGCGGGCCAGATACGCAGTATTTT,CASSPVAGGGPDTQYF
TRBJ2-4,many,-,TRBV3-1,TGTGCCAGCAGCCAAGAACCAGGACCCATAGCCAAAAACATTCAGTACTTC,CASSQEPGPIAKNIQYF
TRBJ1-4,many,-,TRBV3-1,TGTGCCAGCAGCCGCCGGGACGGAACTGAAAAACTGTTTTTT,CASSRRDGTEKLFF
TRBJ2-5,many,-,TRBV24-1,TGTGCCACCAGCGGAGACATTCAAGAGACCCAGTACTTC,CATSGDIQETQYF
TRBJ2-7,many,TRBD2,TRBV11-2,TGTGCCAGCAGCTTATTACTCGGGGGGGATTACGAGCAGTACTTC,CASSLLLGGDYEQYF
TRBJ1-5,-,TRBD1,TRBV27,TGTGCCAGCGGGACAGGCAATCAGCCCCAGCATTTT,CASGTGNQPQHF
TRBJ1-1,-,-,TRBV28,TGTGCCAGCAATATACAGGGAGTTAACACTGAAGCTTTCTTT,CASNIQGVNTEAFF
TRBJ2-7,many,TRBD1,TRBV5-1,TGCGCCAGCAGCAACGGACAGGGACCCTACGAGCAGTACTTC,CASSNGQGPYEQYF
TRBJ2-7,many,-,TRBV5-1,TGCGCCAGCAGCGTTTCGGGACCATCCTACGAGCAGTACTTC,CASSVSGPSYEQYF
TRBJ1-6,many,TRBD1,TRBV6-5,TGTGCCAGCAGTTCCCGGGACAGGGGGCAATCACCCCTCCACTTT,CASSSRDRGQSPLHF
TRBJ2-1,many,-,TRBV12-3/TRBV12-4,TGTGCCAGCAGCCTGGAGGGAGGCGGTCTGAGTGAGCAGTTCTTC,CASSLEGGGLSEQFF
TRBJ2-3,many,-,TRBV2,TGTGCCAGCAGTTGGGACTCCACAGATACGCAGTATTTT,CASSWDSTDTQYF